This entry lists 9 T cell receptor beta chains sequenced from one sample in a study of blood T cell repertoires in COVID-19. Produced via immunoSEQ multiplex PCR; TCRdb's table is partial and in-frame only. The sample records about 210,000 clones, 82% being singletons. Sequenced: peripheral blood. Receptors were obtained from a woman aged 55-75 years with COVID-19, enrolled during active disease.

The chain couples TRBV28 to TRBJ2-2, with TRBD2 matching over 7 bases. CDR3 length equals 16 residues. CDR1 and CDR2 (germline): MDHEN, SYDVKM. V gave up 2 bases and J gave up 3 bases; unmatched junction bases: 6. CDR3 region: CASSLAGVVYTGELFF. The CDR3 DNA reads as TGTGCCAGCAGTTTAGCGGGAGTCGTTTACACCGGGGAGCTGTTTTTT.

In its sample, this clone was seen a few times. This rearrangement joins TRBV7-2 to TRBJ2-7; TRBD1 agrees at 10 bases. Looked up from germline, CDR1 is SGHTA and CDR2 is FQGNSA. The V segment lost 3 bases and the J segment 7 bases; nucleotides outside the gene matches: 6. This CDR3 comprises 14 residues. This chain's CDR3 is CASSFRDRGREQYF. DNA for the CDR3: TGTGCCAGCAGCTTCCGGGACAGGGGAAGGGAGCAGTACTTC.

This chain links TRBV3-1 (or the pseudogene TRBV3-2) with TRBJ1-4; 7 bases line up with TRBD1. V gave up 2 bases and J gave up 5 bases; unmatched junction bases: 5. CDR1 and CDR2 from the germline V gene are LGHDT and YNNKEL (reference sequence). CDR3 length: 15 amino acids. The CDR3 sequence is CASSQNRQGNEKLFF. In nucleotides, the CDR3 is TGTGCCAGCAGCCAAAATCGACAGGGCAATGAAAAACTGTTTTTT.

The V gene is TRBV19, the J gene TRBJ1-1, with D uncertain. Germline CDR1 is LNHDA and CDR2 is SQIVND (reference sequence). The V gene lost 3 bases and the J gene lost 1 base, with 6 bases spanning the gap. The CDR3 loop spans 13 amino acids. CDR3 bases: TGTGCCAGTAGTATCGGAGGGAACACTGAAGCTTTCTTT. Protein product: CASSIGGNTEAFF. Full variable domain (missing parts from reference TRBV19 and TRBJ1-1): DGGITQSPKYLFRKEGQNVTLSCEQNLNHDAMYWYRQDPGQGLRLIYYSQIVNDFQKGDIAEGYSVSREKKESFPLTVTSAQKNPTAFYLCASSIGGNTEAFFGQGTRLTVV.

A remark on this clone: Within the sample, other DNA sequences also encode this same CDR3. V gene TRBV5-4 combines with J gene TRBJ2-1; TRBD2 aligns across 11 bases. Germline values: CDR1 SGHNT, CDR2 YYREEE (reference sequence). The CDR3 totals 15 residues. V was pared by 0 bases and J by 7 bases, with 3 bases of the junction left unmatched. This chain's CDR3 is CASSLVSGRGNEQFF. The CDR3 coding sequence is TGTGCCAGCAGCTTGGTTAGCGGGAGGGGTAATGAGCAGTTCTTC.

The chain recombines TRBV28 with TRBJ2-1; possible D gene TRBD1, 5 bases. The ends were cut back, 7 bases at V and 0 bases at J, with 16 bases in the middle. The germline V gene encodes CDR1 MDHEN and CDR2 SYDVKM. This CDR3 contains 16 residues. The CDR3 region has the DNA TGTGCCAGCACCTCTCAGGGCGGCGGCTCCTACAATGAGCAGTTCTTC. Its translation: CASTSQGGGSYNEQFF.

This chain links TRBV23-1 with TRBJ1-5; 7 bases line up with TRBD1. TRBV23-1 is reported as an ORF; its role is uncertain. Trimming cost V 7 bases and J 2 bases; bases outside gene matches: 17. The CDR3 has 18 residues. CDR3: CASTPLNDRVSCNQPQHF. The CDR3, as DNA: TGCGCCAGCACCCCTTTAAACGACAGGGTTAGTTGCAATCAGCCCCAGCATTTT.

The chain combines TRBV6-5 with TRBJ1-1; D remains unclear. Germline V gene sequence: CDR1 MNHEY, CDR2 SVGAGI. CDR3 size: 12 residues. V gave up 6 bases and J gave up 2 bases, with 7 bases separating them. For the CDR3, the DNA is TGTGCCAGCAGGGGAGGCAACACTGAAGCTTTCTTT. As protein: CASRGGNTEAFF.

The V call is TRBV27, the J call TRBJ2-2; 12 positions agree with TRBD2. Germline CDR1 and CDR2: MNHEY and SMNVEV (reference sequence). This CDR3 spans 16 amino acids. The V gene end was trimmed by 5 bases and the J gene end by 6 bases; junction bases not matched to a gene: 7. The CDR3 reads CASSQSSGRGSGELFF. The CDR3 region has the DNA TGTGCCAGCAGTCAATCTAGCGGGAGGGGATCCGGGGAGCTGTTTTTT.